This T cell receptor beta chain is drawn from a study of metastatic and nonmetastatic thyroid tumors. The wider study: Patients with malignant and benign thyroid disease provided blood and tumor or nodule tissue, whose repertoires were compared.

TCRdb used MiXCR to call clones anew from the PCR reads. The sample has approximately 32,000 clones, around 33% seen once. The CDR3 consists of 14 residues. Germline loops: CDR1 MNHNS, CDR2 SASEGT. V lost 6 bases to trimming and J lost 8 bases, with 14 bases between them. This clone was observed a few times. The antigen is unknown. Study-wide results and limits: In both blood and tumor samples, TCR beta diversity was reported significantly higher for malignant than benign nodules.

No patient had received any treatment before thyroid surgery. The rearrangement joins TRBV6-1 to TRBJ1-6; no definite D call. Sequencing was performed on tumor tissue. This TCR derives from a female donor with papillary thyroid cancer or a benign thyroid nodule (not recorded which). Some clones in this sample may be carry-over from other donors' samples. CDR3 loop: CASRPVAGDSPLHF. CDR3 bases: TGTGCCAGCAGACCCGTCGCCGGGGATTCACCCCTCCACTTT.